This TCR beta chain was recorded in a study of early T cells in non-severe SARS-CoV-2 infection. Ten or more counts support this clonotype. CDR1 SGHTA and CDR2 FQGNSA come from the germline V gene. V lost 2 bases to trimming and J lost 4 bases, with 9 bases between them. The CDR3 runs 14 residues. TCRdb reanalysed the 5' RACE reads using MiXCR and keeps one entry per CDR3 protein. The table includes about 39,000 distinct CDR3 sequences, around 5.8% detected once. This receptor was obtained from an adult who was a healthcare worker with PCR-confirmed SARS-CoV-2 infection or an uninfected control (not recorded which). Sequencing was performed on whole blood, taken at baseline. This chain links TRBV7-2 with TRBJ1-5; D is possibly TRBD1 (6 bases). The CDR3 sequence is CASSLRGANQPQHF. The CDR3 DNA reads TGTGCCAGCAGCTTACGGGGGGCAAATCAGCCCCAGCATTTT.